The 27 T cell receptor beta chains reported below all come from one sample, sequenced in a study of cytomegalovirus exposure and HLA in healthy donors (dated by TCRdb to about 2017). Receptor libraries were prepared by the immunoSEQ multiplex PCR assay. The multiplex PCR relied on a mix of 60 forward primers for TCR Vbeta segments and 13 reverse primers for TCR Jbeta segments. TCRdb provides this immuneACCESS table in a form limited to in-frame rearrangements. Some clones are lacking; in checked studies, under half of them reflect an unresolved V gene, and why the rest are absent is not known. A total of 100,000 or so clones appear in this sample, roughly 69% of them only once. The ten largest account for more than 2% of the sample. Sequencing was done on a sample of PBMCs. The receptors stem from a human donor in good health.

The J gene is TRBJ2-2, the V gene TRBV27; 7 bases align to TRBD2. The V and J ends lost 7 bases and 3 bases, in that order; junction bases with no gene match: 5. Germline CDR1 reads MNHEY; CDR2 reads SMNVEV (reference sequence). This CDR3 is 14 amino acids long. CDR3 sequence: CASKTRGYTGELFF. The CDR3 DNA follows: TGTGCCAGCAAGACGCGGGGGTACACCGGGGAGCTGTTTTTT.

V gene TRBV19 combines with J gene TRBJ1-1; 9 positions match TRBD1. Per the germline V gene, CDR1 is LNHDA and CDR2 is SQIVND (reference sequence). This CDR3 spans 14 amino acids. V gave up 4 bases and J gave up 7 bases; unmatched junction bases: 7. The CDR3 DNA follows: TGTGCCAGTAGTAACCGGGACAGGGCGGGTGAAGCTTTCTTT. This sequence encodes CASSNRDRAGEAFF. Together with reference TRBV19 and TRBJ1-1, the CDR3 gives the full variable domain: DGGITQSPKYLFRKEGQNVTLSCEQNLNHDAMYWYRQDPGQGLRLIYYSQIVNDFQKGDIAEGYSVSREKKESFPLTVTSAQKNPTAFYLCASSNRDRAGEAFFGQGTRLTVV.

The sample holds a few counts of this clone. The chain couples TRBV7-9 to TRBJ2-3; possibly TRBD1 for D (5 bases). CDR1 and CDR2 (germline): SEHNR, FQNEAQ (reference sequence). This CDR3 region has 15 residues. V dropped 2 bases and J dropped 0 bases, with 9 bases sitting between them. CDR3 DNA sequence: TGTGCCAGCAGCTTAACGGACACTAGCACAGATACGCAGTATTTT. As protein: CASSLTDTSTDTQYF.

The chain joins TRBV2 to TRBJ2-3; maybe TRBD1 (5 bases). Trimming pared 5 bases from V and 0 bases from J, leaving 12 bases between. The length of the CDR3 is 15 residues. Germline loops: CDR1 SNHLY, CDR2 FYNNEI. CDR3 region: CASSPQGFSTDTQYF. The CDR3 DNA follows: TGTGCCAGCAGTCCCCAGGGATTTAGCACAGATACGCAGTATTTT.

This chain links TRBV5-1 with TRBJ2-1; TRBD2 aligns across 14 bases. CDR1 and CDR2 from the germline V gene are SGHRS and YFSETQ. The V gene end was trimmed by 3 bases and the J gene end by 9 bases; junction bases not matched to a gene: 8. The CDR3 has 16 residues. This CDR3 reads CASSSQGGLAGAEQFF. DNA for the CDR3: TGCGCCAGCAGCTCCCAAGGGGGACTAGCGGGAGCTGAGCAGTTCTTC.

The V and J genes are TRBV7-3 and TRBJ2-7; TRBD1 matches 10 bases. V was pared by 0 bases and J by 6 bases, with 8 bases of the junction left unmatched. CDR1 is SGHTA, CDR2 FQGTGA, per germline. The CDR3 loop spans 16 amino acids. In DNA form, the CDR3 reads TGTGCCAGCAGCTTAACCGCGACAGGGGGCCCAGGCGAGCAGTACTTC. This sequence encodes CASSLTATGGPGEQYF.

The chain uses TRBV6-6 and TRBJ2-5, with TRBD2 identical over 7 bases. The last part of the DNA fits TRBJ2-7 better; the J call may be wrong. Germline CDR1 reads MNHNY; CDR2 reads SVGAGI (reference sequence). The CDR3 covers 14 residues. The CDR3 DNA is TGTGCCAGCGTCCCGGGACTAAGCTCCTACGAGCAGTACTTC. Protein: CASVPGLSSYEQYF.

The rearrangement links TRBV10-3 to TRBJ2-3; D is uncertain. The CDR3 contains 14 residues. V lost 0 bases and J lost 4, with 8 bases in between. Looked up from germline, CDR1 is ENHRY and CDR2 is SYGVKD. This CDR3 reads CAISESHSADTQYF. CDR3 bases: TGTGCCATCAGTGAGTCGCATTCGGCAGATACGCAGTATTTT.

This chain uses TRBV15 with TRBJ1-1; 8 bases align to TRBD1. Germline CDR1 and CDR2: LNHNV and YYDKDF (reference sequence). This CDR3 region has 12 residues. The V and J ends lost 8 bases and 10 bases, in that order; junction bases with no gene match: 9. The CDR3 sequence is CATSPDRVGAFF. CDR3 coding DNA: TGTGCCACCTCCCCGGACAGGGTAGGAGCTTTCTTT.

The chain has TRBV7-2 and TRBJ1-2, with TRBD1 matching 7 bases. This CDR3 spans 13 amino acids. The germline V gene has CDR1 SGHTA and CDR2 FQGNSA. The junction had 7 bases not matched to a gene; V was cut back by 5 bases and J by 7 bases. The CDR3 reads CASSPTGAGGYTF. CDR3 nucleotides: TGTGCCAGCAGCCCCACAGGGGCTGGTGGCTACACCTTC.

The CDR3 coding sequence is TGCAGTGCTTACAGGGACGAGCAGTACTTC. This codes for CSAYRDEQYF. The rearrangement links TRBV20-1 to TRBJ2-7; D is perhaps TRBD1 (6 bases). Germline V gives CDR1 DFQATT, CDR2 SNEGSKA (reference sequence). The CDR3 covers 10 residues. The germline V and J ends were trimmed by 5 bases and 5 bases, with 7 bases remaining between them.

The DNA for the CDR3 is TGTGCCAGCTCACCGGACTATAACACTGAAGCTTTCTTT. The encoded protein is CASSPDYNTEAFF. The chain joins TRBV18 to TRBJ1-1; D is uncertain. This CDR3 comprises 13 residues. The V gene's germline CDR1 is KGHSH and CDR2 LQKENI. Trimming removed 3 bases at V and 2 bases at J, with 7 bases between.

The CDR3 protein is CASSRGGVAQPQHF. The CDR3 DNA reads TGTGCCAGTAGTAGGGGGGGGGTTGCACAGCCCCAGCATTTT. The chain carries TRBV19 and TRBJ1-5, with a possible D match to TRBD1 (5 bases). The CDR3 is made up of 14 amino acids. V lost 4 bases and J 7 bases, leaving 14 bases between the germline ends. Germline CDR1 and CDR2: LNHDA and SQIVND (reference sequence).

CDR3 region: CASNPWATSGANVLTF. The DNA for the CDR3 is TGTGCCAGTAACCCATGGGCCACCTCTGGGGCCAACGTCCTGACTTTC. This chain joins TRBV19 and TRBJ2-6; D gene uncertain. There are 16 residues in the CDR3. Looked up from germline, CDR1 is LNHDA and CDR2 is SQIVND (reference sequence). Trimming stripped 7 bases from V and 0 bases from J, with 13 bases between.

The chain couples TRBV28 to TRBJ1-2; TRBD1 agrees at 7 bases. V shed 5 bases, J shed 4 bases, and the junction held 7 bases outside the gene matches. From germline, CDR1 is MDHEN and CDR2 SYDVKM. The CDR3 sequence is 14 residues long. The CDR3, as DNA: TGTGCCAGCAGTATCCCGACAGGGATCTATGGCTACACCTTC. Protein product: CASSIPTGIYGYTF.

V and J are TRBV28 and TRBJ2-6; D is unclear. The CDR3 covers 15 residues. The V and J ends lost 3 bases and 3 bases respectively, with 9 bases between them. The germline V gene encodes CDR1 MDHEN and CDR2 SYDVKM. The CDR3 coding sequence is TGTGCCAGCAGTTTCCTACTCGGTGGGGCCAACGTCCTGACTTTC. Its protein product is CASSFLLGGANVLTF.

V usage is TRBV5-8 and J usage is TRBJ2-3, with 7 bases that match TRBD1. CDR3 size: 16 residues. Trimming removed 4 bases from V and 3 bases from J; junction bases left unmatched: 11. CDR1 is SGHTS, CDR2 YDEGEE, per germline. CDR3 DNA: TGTGCCAGCAGCCAACTCCGGGACAGCCCTACAGATACGCAGTATTTT. This codes for CASSQLRDSPTDTQYF.

This clone has just one count. The chain is built from TRBV7-6 and TRBJ1-2; no clear D. The V end was cut by 5 bases, the J end by 7 bases, with 14 bases between. CDR1 SGHVS and CDR2 FNYEAQ come from the germline V gene. The CDR3 runs 13 residues. The CDR3 loop is CASSHRTGSGYTF. Written as DNA, the CDR3 is TGTGCCAGCAGCCATAGGACGGGAAGTGGCTACACCTTC.

This rearrangement joins TRBV9 to TRBJ1-2, with a possible D match to TRBD1 (5 bases). CDR1 and CDR2 (germline): SGDLS, YYNGEE. Trimming removed 3 bases from V and 2 bases from J, with 14 bases in between. The CDR3 consists of 15 residues. This CDR3 is CASSARGRENYGYTF. The CDR3 region has the DNA TGTGCCAGCAGCGCTCGGGGGAGGGAAAACTATGGCTACACCTTC.

The rearrangement uses TRBV7-3 and TRBJ2-1; 11 positions match TRBD2. CDR1 and CDR2 (germline): SGHTA, FQGTGA. The CDR3 has 14 amino acids. J gave up 6 bases and V 6 bases, and 4 bases lay outside the gene matches. The CDR3 coding sequence is TGTGCCAGCAGTCTAGCGGGGGGACCCAATGAGCAGTTCTTC. Translating it yields CASSLAGGPNEQFF.

This clone was detected only a few times. This sequence joins TRBV25-1 and TRBJ2-1; the match to TRBD2 covers 7 bases. This CDR3 has 15 residues. V dropped 3 bases and J dropped 4; count of bases not matched to a gene: 6. Germline CDR1 and CDR2: MGHDK and SYGVNS. CDR3 coding DNA: TGTGCCAGCAGTGATGCTAGCGGAAGTTACAATGAGCAGTTCTTC. This translates into CASSDASGSYNEQFF.

As DNA, the CDR3 is TGTGCCTGGAGTCCTCAGGGACAGCTTGCTAATGAAAAACTGTTTTTT. Protein product: CAWSPQGQLANEKLFF. This chain connects TRBV30 to TRBJ1-4; TRBD1 aligns across 7 bases. With 2 bases clipped from V and 3 bases from J, the junction kept 9 bases outside the gene matches. Germline V gene data show CDR1 as GTSNPN and CDR2 as SVGIG (reference sequence). The CDR3 runs 16 residues.

The chain uses TRBV19 and TRBJ2-2, with 8 bases aligning to TRBD2. Germline CDR1 reads LNHDA; CDR2 reads SQIVND (reference sequence). Losses at the gene ends were 3 bases for V and 1 base for J; bases not matched to a gene: 1. CDR3 length: 15 amino acids. The CDR3 DNA reads TGTGCCAGTAGTATTAGCGGGGTGAACACCGGGGAGCTGTTTTTT. It is translated as CASSISGVNTGELFF.

The gene calls are TRBV29-1 and TRBJ2-1, with TRBD1 matching over 8 bases. Unmatched junction bases numbered 7, after V lost 3 bases and J lost 9 bases. CDR1 is SQVTM, CDR2 ANQGSEA, per germline. This CDR3 region has 13 residues. CDR3 sequence: CSVDPTGAGEQFF. The CDR3 nucleotides read TGCAGCGTTGACCCGACAGGGGCGGGTGAGCAGTTCTTC.

This clone was picked up one time. The chain carries TRBV7-9 and TRBJ2-2, with D perhaps TRBD1 (5 bases). The ends were cut back, 10 bases at V and 3 bases at J, with 18 bases in the middle. This CDR3 is 15 amino acids long. Looked up from germline, CDR1 is SEHNR and CDR2 is FQNEAQ (reference sequence). CDR3 DNA sequence: TGTGCCACCACCCCGGTGGGGCTGGACACCGGGGAGCTGTTTTTT. Translation gives CATTPVGLDTGELFF.

The rearrangement links TRBV6-5 to TRBJ2-7; 9 bases agree with TRBD1. This CDR3 comprises 14 residues. J gave up 5 bases and V 5 bases, and 7 bases lay outside the gene matches. Germline CDR1 MNHEY, CDR2 SVGAGI. The CDR3 here is CASSRTGDRNEQYF. For the CDR3, the DNA is TGTGCCAGCAGTAGGACAGGGGATAGGAACGAGCAGTACTTC.

The chain has TRBV5-6 and TRBJ2-7; 9 bases are shared with TRBD1. The J segment lost 3 bases and the V segment lost 0 bases, leaving 7 bases of the junction unmatched. CDR3 length: 16 amino acids. From germline, CDR1 is SGHDT and CDR2 YYEEEE. The CDR3 region is CASSLEGTGIGYEQYF. The CDR3 DNA sequence: TGTGCCAGCAGCTTGGAGGGGACAGGGATAGGCTACGAGCAGTACTTC.